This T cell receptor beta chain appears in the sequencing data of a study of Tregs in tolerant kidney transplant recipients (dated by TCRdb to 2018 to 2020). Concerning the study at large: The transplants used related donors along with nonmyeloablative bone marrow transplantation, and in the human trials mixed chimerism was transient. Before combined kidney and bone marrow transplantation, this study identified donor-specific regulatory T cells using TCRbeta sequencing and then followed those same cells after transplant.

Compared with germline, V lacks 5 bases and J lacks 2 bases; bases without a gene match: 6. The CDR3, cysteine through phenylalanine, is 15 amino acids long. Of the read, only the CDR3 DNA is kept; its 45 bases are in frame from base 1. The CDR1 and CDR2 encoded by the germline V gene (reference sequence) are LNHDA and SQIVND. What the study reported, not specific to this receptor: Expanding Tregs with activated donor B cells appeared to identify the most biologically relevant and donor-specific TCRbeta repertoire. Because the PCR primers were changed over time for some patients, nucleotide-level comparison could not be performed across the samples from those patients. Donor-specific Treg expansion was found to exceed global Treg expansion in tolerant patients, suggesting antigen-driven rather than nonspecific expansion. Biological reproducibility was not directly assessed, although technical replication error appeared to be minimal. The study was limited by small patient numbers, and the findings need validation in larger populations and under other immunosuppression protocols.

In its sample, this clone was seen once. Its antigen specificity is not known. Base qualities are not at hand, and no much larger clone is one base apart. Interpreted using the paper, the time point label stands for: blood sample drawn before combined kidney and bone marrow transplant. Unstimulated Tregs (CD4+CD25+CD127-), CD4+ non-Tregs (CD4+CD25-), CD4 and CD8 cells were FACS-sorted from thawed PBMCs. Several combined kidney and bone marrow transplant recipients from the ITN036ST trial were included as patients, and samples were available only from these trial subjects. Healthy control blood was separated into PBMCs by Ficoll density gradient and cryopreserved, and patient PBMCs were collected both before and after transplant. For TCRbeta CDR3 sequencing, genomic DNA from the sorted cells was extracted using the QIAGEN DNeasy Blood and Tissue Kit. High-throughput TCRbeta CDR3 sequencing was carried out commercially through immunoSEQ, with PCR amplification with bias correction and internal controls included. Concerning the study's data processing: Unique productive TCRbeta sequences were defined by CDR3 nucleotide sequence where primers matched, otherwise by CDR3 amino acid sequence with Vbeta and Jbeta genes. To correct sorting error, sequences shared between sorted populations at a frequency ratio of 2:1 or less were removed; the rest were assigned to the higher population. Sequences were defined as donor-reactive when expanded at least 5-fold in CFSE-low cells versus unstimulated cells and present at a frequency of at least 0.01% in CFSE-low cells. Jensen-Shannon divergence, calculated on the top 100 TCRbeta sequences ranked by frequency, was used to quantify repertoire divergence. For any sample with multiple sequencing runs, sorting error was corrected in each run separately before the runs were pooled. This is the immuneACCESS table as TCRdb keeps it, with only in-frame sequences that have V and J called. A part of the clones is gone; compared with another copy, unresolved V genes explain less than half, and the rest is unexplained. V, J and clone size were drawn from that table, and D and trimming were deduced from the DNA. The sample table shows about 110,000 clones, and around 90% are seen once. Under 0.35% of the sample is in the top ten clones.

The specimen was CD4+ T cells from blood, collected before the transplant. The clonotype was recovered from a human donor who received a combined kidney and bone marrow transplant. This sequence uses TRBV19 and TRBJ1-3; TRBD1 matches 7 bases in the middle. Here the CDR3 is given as CASSLTDRAGNTIYF. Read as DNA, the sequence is TGTGCCAGTAGTCTGACCGACAGGGCTGGAAACACCATATATTTT.